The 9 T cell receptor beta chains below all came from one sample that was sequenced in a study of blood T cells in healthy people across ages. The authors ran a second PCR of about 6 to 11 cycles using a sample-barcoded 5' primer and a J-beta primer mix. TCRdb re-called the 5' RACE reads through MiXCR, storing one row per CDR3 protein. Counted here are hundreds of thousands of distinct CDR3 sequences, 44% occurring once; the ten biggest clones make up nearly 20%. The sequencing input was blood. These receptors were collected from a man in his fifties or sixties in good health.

The CDR3 reads CASRGQGYTGELFF. CDR3 coding DNA: TGTGCCAGCAGGGGACAGGGCTACACCGGGGAGCTGTTTTTT. This chain connects TRBV7-2 to TRBJ2-2, with 9 bases that match TRBD1. The germline V gene has CDR1 SGHTA and CDR2 FQGNSA. The CDR3 runs 14 residues. The trim removed 6 bases at V and 3 bases at J, leaving 2 bases unmatched.

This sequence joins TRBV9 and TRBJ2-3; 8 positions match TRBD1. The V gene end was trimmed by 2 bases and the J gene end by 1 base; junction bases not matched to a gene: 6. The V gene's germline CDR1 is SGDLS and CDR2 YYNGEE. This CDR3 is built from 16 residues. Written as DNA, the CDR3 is TGTGCCAGCAGCGTTCGAGGGACAGGCGGCACAGATACGCAGTATTTT. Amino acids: CASSVRGTGGTDTQYF. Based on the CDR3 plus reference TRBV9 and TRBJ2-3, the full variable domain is DSGVTQTPKHLITATGQRVTLRCSPRSGDLSVYWYQQSLDQGLQFLIQYYNGEERAKGNILERFSAQQFPDLHSELNLSSLELGDSALYFCASSVRGTGGTDTQYFGPGTRLTVL.

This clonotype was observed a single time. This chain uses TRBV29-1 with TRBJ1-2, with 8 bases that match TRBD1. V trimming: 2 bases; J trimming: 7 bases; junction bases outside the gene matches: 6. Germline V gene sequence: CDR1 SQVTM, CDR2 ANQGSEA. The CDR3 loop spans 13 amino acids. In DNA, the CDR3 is TGCAGCGTTGAAACAGGGGGTTTGGGTGGCTACACCTTC. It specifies CSVETGGLGGYTF. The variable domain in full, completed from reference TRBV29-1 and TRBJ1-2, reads SAVISQKPSRDICQRGTSLTIQCQVDSQVTMMFWYRQQPGQSLTLIATANQGSEATYESGFVIDKFPISRPNLTFSTLTVSNMSPEDSSIYLCSVETGGLGGYTFGSGTRLTVV.

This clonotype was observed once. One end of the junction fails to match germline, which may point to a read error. For the CDR3, the DNA is TGTGCCAGCAGTTTTTCCGGGGGGGGGGGAGATACGGAGTATTTT. Translating it yields CASSFSGGGGDTEYF. V and J are TRBV12-3 or TRBV12-4 and TRBJ2-3, with 8 bases fitting TRBD2. The CDR3 sequence is 15 residues long.

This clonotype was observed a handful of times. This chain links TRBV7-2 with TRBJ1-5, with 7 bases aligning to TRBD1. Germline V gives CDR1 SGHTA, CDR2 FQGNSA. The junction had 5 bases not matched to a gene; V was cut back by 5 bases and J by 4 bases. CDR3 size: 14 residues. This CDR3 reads CASSIRQGNQPQHF. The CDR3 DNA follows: TGTGCCAGCAGCATCCGACAGGGTAATCAGCCCCAGCATTTT.

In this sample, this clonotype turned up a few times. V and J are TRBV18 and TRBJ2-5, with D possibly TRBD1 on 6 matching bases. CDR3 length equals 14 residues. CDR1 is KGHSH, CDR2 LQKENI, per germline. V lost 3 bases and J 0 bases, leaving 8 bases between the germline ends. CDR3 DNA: TGTGCCAGCTCACCCGGGGACAACCAAGAGACCCAGTACTTC. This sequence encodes CASSPGDNQETQYF.

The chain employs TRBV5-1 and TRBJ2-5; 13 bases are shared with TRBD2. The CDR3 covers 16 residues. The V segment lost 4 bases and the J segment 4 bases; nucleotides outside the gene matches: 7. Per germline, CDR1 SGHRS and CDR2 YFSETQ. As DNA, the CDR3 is TGCGCCAGCAGCGGAACTAGCGGGGGGGCCTCAGAGACCCAGTACTTC. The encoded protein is CASSGTSGGASETQYF.

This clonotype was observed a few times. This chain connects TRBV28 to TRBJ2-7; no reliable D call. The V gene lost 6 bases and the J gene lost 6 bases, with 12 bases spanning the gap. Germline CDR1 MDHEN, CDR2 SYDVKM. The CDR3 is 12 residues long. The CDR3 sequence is CASRTSLPEQYF. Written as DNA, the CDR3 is TGTGCCAGCAGGACGTCTTTACCCGAGCAGTACTTC.

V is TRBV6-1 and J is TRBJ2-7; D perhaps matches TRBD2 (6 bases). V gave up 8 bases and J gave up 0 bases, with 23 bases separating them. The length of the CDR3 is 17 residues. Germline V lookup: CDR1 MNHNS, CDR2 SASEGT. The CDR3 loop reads CASGAKTQGGSSYEQYF. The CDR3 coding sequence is TGTGCCAGCGGAGCAAAAACCCAGGGAGGTAGCTCCTACGAGCAGTACTTC.